These 23 T cell receptor beta chains originate from one sample sequenced in a study of T cells in tuberculosis. After thawing and overnight rest, PBMC were stained with GMM-loaded CD1B tetramer, viability dye and anti-CD3 for sorting. CD1B tetramers were loaded with Rhodococcus equi-derived C32 glucose monomycolate. TCRdb's copy holds only in-frame clones and misses some; the assay was immunoSEQ multiplex PCR. The sample has approximately 88,000 clones, approximately 90% seen once. The sequenced sample was CD1b-GMM tetramer-negative cells sorted from PBMCs. These TCRs come from an adult woman with latent tuberculosis.

A few counts support this clone. The chain joins TRBV7-6 to TRBJ1-4; unclear D gene. The ends were cut back, 5 bases at V and 7 bases at J, with 5 bases in the middle. The CDR3 has 11 amino acids. CDR1 and CDR2 (germline): SGHVS, FNYEAQ. CDR3 coding DNA: TGTGCCAGCAGCCCGGGTGAAAAACTGTTTTTT. As protein: CASSPGEKLFF.

The J gene is TRBJ2-1, the V gene TRBV10-1, with TRBD2 identical over 8 bases. Germline V CDR1 and CDR2: WNHNN, SYGVQD (reference sequence). Trimming cost V 3 bases and J 4 bases; bases outside gene matches: 2. This CDR3 has 14 amino acids. Here the CDR3 DNA reads TGCGCCAGCAGTGAAGCGGGAGCTTACAATGAGCAGTTCTTC. Its translation: CASSEAGAYNEQFF.

The V call is TRBV7-3, the J call TRBJ2-5; D unresolved. The V gene lost 5 bases and the J gene lost 10 bases, with 5 bases spanning the gap. CDR3 length: 9 residues. Looked up from germline, CDR1 is SGHTA and CDR2 is FQGTGA. The CDR3 sequence is CASSVLQYF. The CDR3 bases are TGTGCCAGCAGCGTACTCCAGTACTTC.

The chain carries TRBV6-1 and TRBJ1-4; D is undetermined. The CDR3 contains 14 residues. Germline V gene sequence: CDR1 MNHNS, CDR2 SASEGT. The V gene lost 3 bases and the J gene lost 7 bases, with 12 bases spanning the gap. CDR3 sequence reads: CASSDPPGSEKLFF. CDR3 sequence (DNA): TGTGCCAGCAGTGATCCTCCGGGGAGTGAAAAACTGTTTTTT.

This sequence joins TRBV6-5 and TRBJ2-3; possible D gene TRBD2, 5 bases. The V end was cut by 2 bases, the J end by 0 bases, with 12 bases between. Germline assignment: CDR1 MNHEY and CDR2 SVGAGI. The CDR3 has 16 amino acids. CDR3 amino acids: CASSYLKRTSTDTQYF. CDR3 coding DNA: TGTGCCAGCAGTTACCTCAAGCGGACTAGCACAGATACGCAGTATTTT.

The rearrangement links TRBV7-9 to TRBJ1-5; the D gene is possibly TRBD1 (6 bases). CDR1 is SEHNR and CDR2 is FQNEAQ in the germline V gene (reference sequence). CDR3 length: 14 amino acids. Trimming cost V 6 bases and J 4 bases, with 13 bases left between them. The CDR3 nucleotides are TGTGCCAGCAGTACCGGGACAAATAATCAGCCCCAGCATTTT. This gives the protein CASSTGTNNQPQHF.

The chain is built from TRBV6-6 and TRBJ1-2; D remains ambiguous. Germline loops: CDR1 MNHNY, CDR2 SVGAGI (reference sequence). V lost 0 bases, J lost 2 bases, and 7 bases lay in between. The CDR3 is 14 residues long. CDR3 DNA sequence: TGTGCCAGCAGTTACTCGAATACAAACTATGGCTACACCTTC. The encoded protein is CASSYSNTNYGYTF.

The genes are TRBV18 and TRBJ2-5, with D tentatively TRBD1 (6 bases). The CDR3 has 13 residues. V lost 4 bases and J 1 base, leaving 7 bases between the germline ends. CDR1 KGHSH and CDR2 LQKENI come from the germline V gene. For the CDR3, the DNA is TGTGCCAGCTCACGGGACATCCAAGAGACCCAGTACTTC. Translated, it gives CASSRDIQETQYF.

The CDR3: CAWAYRGNGYTF. In nucleotides, the CDR3 is TGTGCCTGGGCTTACAGGGGCAATGGCTACACCTTC. The chain uses TRBV30 and TRBJ1-2, with 7 bases fitting TRBD1. The CDR3 sequence is 12 residues long. CDR1 and CDR2 from the germline V gene are GTSNPN and SVGIG (reference sequence). V shed 5 bases, J shed 6 bases, and the junction held 6 bases outside the gene matches. Together with reference TRBV30 and TRBJ1-2, the CDR3 gives the full variable domain: SQTIHQWPATLVQPVGSPLSLECTVEGTSNPNLYWYRQAAGRGLQLLFYSVGIGQISSEVPQNLSASRPQDRQFILSSKKLLLSDSGFYLCAWAYRGNGYTFGSGTRLTVV.

The J gene is TRBJ1-5, the V gene TRBV7-2; D is ambiguous. V lost 1 base to trimming and J lost 2 bases, with 12 bases between them. Germline CDR1 reads SGHTA; CDR2 reads FQGNSA. This CDR3 comprises 16 residues. The CDR3 sequence is CASSLEGGFGNQPQHF. The CDR3 DNA sequence: TGTGCCAGCAGCTTAGAAGGAGGGTTTGGCAATCAGCCCCAGCATTTT.

V usage is TRBV6-6 and J usage is TRBJ1-5, with a possible D match to TRBD1 (5 bases). From germline, CDR1 is MNHNY and CDR2 SVGAGI (reference sequence). Trimming shortened V by 6 bases and J by 6 bases, and 18 bases separated the two germline ends. CDR3 length equals 15 residues. The CDR3 DNA is TGTGCCAGCAGCCCTCGGGCGCAGGGAGGTCAGCCCCAGCATTTT. Its protein product is CASSPRAQGGQPQHF.

The chain has TRBV27 and TRBJ1-2; 7 bases are shared with TRBD1. The ends lost 6 bases at V and 2 bases at J; junction bases unmatched: 6. The CDR3 consists of 14 residues. Germline V CDR1 and CDR2: MNHEY, SMNVEV (reference sequence). CDR3 residues: CASSVRGANYGYTF. The CDR3 DNA sequence: TGTGCCAGCAGCGTCAGGGGGGCGAACTATGGCTACACCTTC.

The genes are TRBV6-1 and TRBJ1-3; D ambiguous. The germline CDR1 and CDR2 sequences are MNHNS and SASEGT. V was pared by 0 bases and J by 0 bases, with 12 bases between. The CDR3 length is 17 residues. The CDR3 nucleotides read TGTGCCAGCAGTGAAGCCCCCCAGGTTTTCTCTGGAAACACCATATATTTT. Its protein product is CASSEAPQVFSGNTIYF.

V usage is TRBV19 and J usage is TRBJ1-4, with unresolved D. Germline loops: CDR1 LNHDA, CDR2 SQIVND (reference sequence). Trimming shortened V by 5 bases and J by 8 bases, and 15 bases separated the two germline ends. This CDR3 spans 14 amino acids. The CDR3 region has the DNA TGTGCCAGTAGTGGAAGCGGGAGAACGGAAAAACTGTTTTTT. It encodes CASSGSGRTEKLFF.

Note on this clone: This CDR3 is also generated by other DNA sequences in the sample. V usage is TRBV18 and J usage is TRBJ2-7, with 8 bases that match TRBD1. Trimming at V came to 6 bases and at J to 2 bases, leaving 9 bases not matched to a gene. The CDR3 is made up of 15 amino acids. Germline CDR1 reads KGHSH; CDR2 reads LQKENI. CDR3 sequence: CASSPGQGSPYEQYV. For the CDR3, the DNA is TGTGCCAGCTCCCCAGGACAGGGTTCCCCCTACGAGCAGTACGTC.

The chain uses TRBV4-1 and TRBJ2-7; 9 bases match TRBD1. Germline lookup yields CDR1 MGHRA and CDR2 YSYEKL. The junction had 6 bases not matched to a gene; V was cut back by 3 bases and J by 3 bases. The CDR3 runs 15 residues. CDR3 loop: CASSHGTGNIYEQYF. As DNA, the CDR3 is TGCGCCAGCAGCCACGGGACAGGGAACATCTACGAGCAGTACTTC.

Of note for this clone: The sample carries other DNA sequences with the same CDR3. The V call is TRBV6-5, the J call TRBJ2-2; unclear D gene. This CDR3 contains 12 residues. V was trimmed by 6 bases and J by 6 bases, leaving 8 bases between them. CDR1 MNHEY and CDR2 SVGAGI come from the germline V gene. DNA for the CDR3: TGTGCCAGCAGCCCTTTCCCCGGGGAGCTGTTTTTT. Its protein is CASSPFPGELFF.

The DNA of the CDR3 is TGTGCCAGCAGTCCTGGCATGAACACTGAAGCTTTCTTT. Protein sequence: CASSPGMNTEAFF. The genes are TRBV28 and TRBJ1-1; D not resolved. The CDR3 loop spans 13 amino acids. Germline V gene sequence: CDR1 MDHEN, CDR2 SYDVKM. The V and J ends lost 5 bases and 0 bases respectively, with 7 bases between them.

The chain employs TRBV30 and TRBJ1-5, with D unclear. The V and J ends lost 4 bases and 6 bases respectively, with 13 bases between them. CDR1 GTSNPN and CDR2 SVGIG come from the germline V gene (reference sequence). The CDR3 length is 13 residues. The CDR3 region has the DNA TGTGCCTGGAACGTCGGCGCAGGTCAGCCCCAGCATTTT. This encodes CAWNVGAGQPQHF.

The genes are TRBV9 and TRBJ1-5; D gene unclear. Germline loops: CDR1 SGDLS, CDR2 YYNGEE. The CDR3 sequence is 15 residues long. The ends were cut back, 4 bases at V and 8 bases at J, with 19 bases in the middle. The CDR3 here is CASSPRAAGSEPQHF. In DNA, the CDR3 is TGTGCCAGCAGCCCCCGAGCAGCGGGGAGTGAGCCCCAGCATTTT. Variable domain in full (rest from reference TRBV9 and TRBJ1-5): DSGVTQTPKHLITATGQRVTLRCSPRSGDLSVYWYQQSLDQGLQFLIQYYNGEERAKGNILERFSAQQFPDLHSELNLSSLELGDSALYFCASSPRAAGSEPQHFGDGTRLSIL.

The CDR3 DNA reads as TGTGCCAGCAGCTTAAGTCTCGGGCTAGCGGGGGGACAAGAGACCCAGTACTTC. Its protein product is CASSLSLGLAGGQETQYF. The chain recombines TRBV5-4 with TRBJ2-5; 11 bases line up with TRBD2. The CDR3 is 18 residues long. Germline trimming cut 2 bases from V and 2 bases from J; bases unmatched to any gene: 11. The germline V gene encodes CDR1 SGHNT and CDR2 YYREEE (reference sequence).

This clone has only one observation. The rearrangement links TRBV7-2 to TRBJ2-2, with 7 bases that match TRBD2. V was clipped by 5 bases and J by 4 bases; unmatched bases: 7. CDR3 length: 15 amino acids. Germline V gene data show CDR1 as SGHTA and CDR2 as FQGNSA. CDR3 in amino acids: CASSHFRGGTGELFF. The CDR3 DNA is TGTGCCAGCAGCCACTTCCGCGGGGGCACCGGGGAGCTGTTTTTT.

V usage is TRBV5-1 and J usage is TRBJ2-5, with 7 bases that match TRBD1. V dropped 5 bases and J dropped 5; count of bases not matched to a gene: 9. The germline gives CDR1 SGHRS, CDR2 YFSETQ. The length of the CDR3 is 14 residues. The CDR3 spells CASRQTGFRETQYF. The DNA of the CDR3 is TGCGCCAGCAGACAGACAGGGTTCAGGGAGACCCAGTACTTC.